This TCR beta chain was recovered during a study of blood T cell repertoires in COVID-19. Overall study context: PBMCs, B-cell-depleted T cells, or T cells were the source of the cDNA or gDNA that made up the material.

Study members were between 18 and 89 years old and lived in 20 to 25 US regions. Categorization into cohorts depended on clinical history that participants reported. The germline V and J ends were trimmed by 1 base and 0 bases, with 9 bases remaining between them. Germline V CDR1 and CDR2: LNHDA, SQIVND (reference sequence). CDR3 size: 15 residues. Profiled with immunoSEQ multiplex PCR; TCRdb holds only in-frame clones, not every one. The repertoire holds 150,000 to 200,000 clones, roughly 87% seen once, with approximately 6.5% in the top ten. The TCR sequence derives from a woman between 45 and 65 years old who had recovered from COVID-19. The chain combines TRBV19 with TRBJ1-1, with D possibly TRBD1 on 6 matching bases. The sequenced material came from PBMCs or T cells enriched from blood (not recorded which). The CDR3: CASSIGQGLNTEAFF. In nucleotides, the CDR3 is TGTGCCAGTAGTATAGGCCAGGGGCTGAACACTGAAGCTTTCTTT.